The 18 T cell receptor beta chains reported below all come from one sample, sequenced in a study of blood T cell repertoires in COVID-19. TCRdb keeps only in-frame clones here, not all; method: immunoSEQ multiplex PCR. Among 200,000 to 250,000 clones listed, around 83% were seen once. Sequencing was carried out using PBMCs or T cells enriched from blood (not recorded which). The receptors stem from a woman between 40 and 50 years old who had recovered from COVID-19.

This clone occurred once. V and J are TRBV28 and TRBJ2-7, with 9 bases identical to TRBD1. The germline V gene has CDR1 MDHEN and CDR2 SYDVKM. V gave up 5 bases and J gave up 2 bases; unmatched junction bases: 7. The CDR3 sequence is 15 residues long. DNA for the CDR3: TGTGCCAGCAGTGCAGGACAGGGGAGACCCTACGAGCAGTACTTC. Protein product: CASSAGQGRPYEQYF. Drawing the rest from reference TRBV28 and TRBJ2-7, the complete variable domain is DVKVTQSSRYLVKRTGEKVFLECVQDMDHENMFWYRQDPGLGLRLIYFSYDVKMKEKGDIPEGYSVSREKKERFSLILESASTNQTSMYLCASSAGQGRPYEQYFGPGTRLTVT.

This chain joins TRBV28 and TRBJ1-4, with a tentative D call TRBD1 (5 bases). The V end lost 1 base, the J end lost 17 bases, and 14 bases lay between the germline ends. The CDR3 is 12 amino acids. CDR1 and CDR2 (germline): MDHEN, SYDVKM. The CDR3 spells CASSLSGVPLFF. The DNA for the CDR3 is TGTGCCAGCAGTTTATCGGGGGTCCCTCTATTTTTT.

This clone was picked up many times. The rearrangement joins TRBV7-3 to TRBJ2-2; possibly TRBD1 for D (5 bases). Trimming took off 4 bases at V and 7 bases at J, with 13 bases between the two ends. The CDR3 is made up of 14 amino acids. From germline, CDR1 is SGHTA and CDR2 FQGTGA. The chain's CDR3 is CASSSVGAGGELFF. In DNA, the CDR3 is TGTGCCAGCAGCTCAGTTGGGGCCGGCGGGGAGCTGTTTTTT.

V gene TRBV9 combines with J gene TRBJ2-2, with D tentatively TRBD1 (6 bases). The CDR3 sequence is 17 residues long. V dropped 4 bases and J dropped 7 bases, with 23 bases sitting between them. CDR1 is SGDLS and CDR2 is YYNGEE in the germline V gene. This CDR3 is CASSHKTGTLKSGELFF. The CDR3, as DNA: TGTGCCAGCAGCCATAAGACAGGCACCCTTAAAAGCGGGGAGCTGTTTTTT.

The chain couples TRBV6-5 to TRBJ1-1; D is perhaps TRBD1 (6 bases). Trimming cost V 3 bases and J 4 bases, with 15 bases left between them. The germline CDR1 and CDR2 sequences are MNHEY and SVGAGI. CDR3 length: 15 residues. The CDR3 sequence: CASSYAGAPSTEAFF. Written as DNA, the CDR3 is TGTGCCAGCAGTTATGCAGGGGCCCCGAGCACTGAAGCTTTCTTT.

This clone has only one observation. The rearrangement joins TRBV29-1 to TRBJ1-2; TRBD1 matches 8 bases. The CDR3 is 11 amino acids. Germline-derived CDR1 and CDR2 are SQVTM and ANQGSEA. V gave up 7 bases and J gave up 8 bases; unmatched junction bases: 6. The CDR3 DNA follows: TGCAGCGCTTTGGACAGGGACGGCTACACCTTC. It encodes CSALDRDGYTF.

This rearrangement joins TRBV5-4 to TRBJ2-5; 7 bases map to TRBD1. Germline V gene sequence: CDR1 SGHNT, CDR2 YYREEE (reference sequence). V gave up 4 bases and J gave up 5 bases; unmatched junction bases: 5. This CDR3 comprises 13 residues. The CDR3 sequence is CASSAGTDETQYF. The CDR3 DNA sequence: TGTGCCAGCAGCGCTGGGACAGATGAGACCCAGTACTTC.

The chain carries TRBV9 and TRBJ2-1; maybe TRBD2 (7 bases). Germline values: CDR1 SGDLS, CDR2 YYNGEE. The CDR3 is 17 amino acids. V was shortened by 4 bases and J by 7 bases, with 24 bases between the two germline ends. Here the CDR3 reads CASSIWAGARLRNEQFF. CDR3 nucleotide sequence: TGTGCCAGCAGCATCTGGGCGGGGGCCCGCCTACGGAATGAGCAGTTCTTC.

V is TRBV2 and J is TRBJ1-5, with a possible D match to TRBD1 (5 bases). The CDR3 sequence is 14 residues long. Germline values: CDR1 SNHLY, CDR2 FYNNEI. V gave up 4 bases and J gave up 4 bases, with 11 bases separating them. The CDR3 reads CASSAGSGNQPQHF. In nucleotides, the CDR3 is TGTGCCAGCAGTGCAGGGTCCGGGAATCAGCCCCAGCATTTT.

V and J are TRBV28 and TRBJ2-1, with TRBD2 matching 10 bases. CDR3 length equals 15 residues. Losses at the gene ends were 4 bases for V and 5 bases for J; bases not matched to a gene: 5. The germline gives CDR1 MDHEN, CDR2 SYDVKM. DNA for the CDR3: TGTGCCAGCAGTTCCTGGACTAGCGGCAACAATGAGCAGTTCTTC. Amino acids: CASSSWTSGNNEQFF.

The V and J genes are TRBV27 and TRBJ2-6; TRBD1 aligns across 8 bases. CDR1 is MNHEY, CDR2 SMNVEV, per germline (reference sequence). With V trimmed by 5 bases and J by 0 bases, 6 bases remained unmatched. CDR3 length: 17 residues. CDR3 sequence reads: CASSPTGGSSGANVLTF. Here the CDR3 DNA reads TGTGCCAGCAGTCCTACAGGGGGGAGCTCTGGGGCCAACGTCCTGACTTTC.

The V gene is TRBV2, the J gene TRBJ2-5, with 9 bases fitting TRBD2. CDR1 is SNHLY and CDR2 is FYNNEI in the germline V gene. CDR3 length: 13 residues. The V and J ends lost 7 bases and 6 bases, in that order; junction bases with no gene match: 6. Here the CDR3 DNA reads TGTGCCAGCATCGGGACTAGCAGTAAGACCCAGTACTTC. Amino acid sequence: CASIGTSSKTQYF.

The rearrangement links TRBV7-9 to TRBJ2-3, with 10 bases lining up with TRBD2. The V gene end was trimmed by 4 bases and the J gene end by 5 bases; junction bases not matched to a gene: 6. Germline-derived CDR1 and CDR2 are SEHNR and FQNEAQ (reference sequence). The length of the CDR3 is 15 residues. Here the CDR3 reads CASSSTSGTRDTQYF. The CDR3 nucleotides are TGTGCCAGCAGCTCCACTAGCGGGACGCGAGATACGCAGTATTTT.

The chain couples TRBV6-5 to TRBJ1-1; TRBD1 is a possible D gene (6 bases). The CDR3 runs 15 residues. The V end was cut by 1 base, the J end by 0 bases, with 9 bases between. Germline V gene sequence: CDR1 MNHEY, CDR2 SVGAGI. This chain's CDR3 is CASSYLGQLNTEAFF. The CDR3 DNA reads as TGTGCCAGCAGTTACTTAGGACAGCTGAACACTGAAGCTTTCTTT.

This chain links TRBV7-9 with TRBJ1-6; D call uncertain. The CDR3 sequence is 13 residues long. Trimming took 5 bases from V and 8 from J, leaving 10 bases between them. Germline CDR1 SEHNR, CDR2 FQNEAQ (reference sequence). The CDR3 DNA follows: TGTGCCAGCAGCAAATCGCGGGATTCACCCCTCCACTTT. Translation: CASSKSRDSPLHF.

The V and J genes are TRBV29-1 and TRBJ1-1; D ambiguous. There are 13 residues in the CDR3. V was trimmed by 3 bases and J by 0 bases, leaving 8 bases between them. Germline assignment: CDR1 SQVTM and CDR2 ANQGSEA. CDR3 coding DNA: TGCAGCGTTGATGGCCAGGTGAACACTGAAGCTTTCTTT. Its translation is CSVDGQVNTEAFF.

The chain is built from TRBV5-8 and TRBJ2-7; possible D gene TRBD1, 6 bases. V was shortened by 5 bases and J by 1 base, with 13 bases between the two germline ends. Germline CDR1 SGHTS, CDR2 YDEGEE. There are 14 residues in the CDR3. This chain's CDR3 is CASSSGQTSYEQYV. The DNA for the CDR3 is TGTGCCAGCAGTTCCGGACAGACTTCCTACGAGCAGTACGTC.

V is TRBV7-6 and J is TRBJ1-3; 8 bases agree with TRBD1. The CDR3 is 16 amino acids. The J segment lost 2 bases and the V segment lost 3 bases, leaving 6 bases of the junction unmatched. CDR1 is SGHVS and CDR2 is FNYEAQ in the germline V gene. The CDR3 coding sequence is TGTGCCAGCAGCTTCCGACAGGGGTTAACTGGAAACACCATATATTTT. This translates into CASSFRQGLTGNTIYF. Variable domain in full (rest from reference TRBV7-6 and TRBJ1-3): GAGVSQSPRYKVTKRGQDVALRCDPISGHVSLYWYRQALGQGPEFLTYFNYEAQQDKSGLPNDRFSAERPEGSISTLTIQRTEQRDSAMYRCASSFRQGLTGNTIYFGEGSWLTVV.